These 9 T cell receptor beta chains came from one sample sequenced in a study of CD8 T cells in ankylosing spondylitis. Study results and caveats: Among TCR beta sequences, a motif of about 8 highly homologous variants appeared characteristic of ankylosing spondylitis blood.

No antigen has been identified for these receptors. Each CDR3 protein gets one entry after TCRdb re-called the 5' RACE reads with MiXCR. Here the sample spans fewer than 500,000 distinct CDR3 sequences, more than 25% being singletons. Sequencing was performed on blood, either unsorted or a sorted T cell fraction (not recorded which). The receptors derive from a male donor with ankylosing spondylitis.

This clonotype was seen once. V gene TRBV19 combines with J gene TRBJ1-5, with D possibly matching TRBD1 (5 bases). The germline V gene encodes CDR1 LNHDA and CDR2 SQIVND (reference sequence). Deletions cut 1 base from V and 4 bases from J, with 11 bases between. This CDR3 contains 15 residues. CDR3 coding DNA: TGTGCCAGTAGTATAGCGGGGCTCCCTAATCAGCCCCAGCATTTT. It encodes CASSIAGLPNQPQHF.

The chain combines TRBV11-2 with TRBJ2-3; 9 nucleotides line up with TRBD2. The ends lost 0 bases at V and 6 bases at J; junction bases unmatched: 10. In germline, CDR1 is SGHAT, CDR2 FQNNGV. CDR3 length: 17 amino acids. The CDR3 loop is CASSLEGRVAGADTQYF. For the CDR3, the DNA is TGTGCCAGCAGCTTAGAGGGGAGGGTAGCGGGAGCTGATACGCAGTATTTT.

The V and J genes are TRBV5-1 and TRBJ2-1; 7 bases map to TRBD2. The ends lost 8 bases at V and 9 bases at J; junction bases unmatched: 17. Germline CDR1 and CDR2: SGHRS and YFSETQ. The CDR3 sequence is 15 residues long. CDR3 coding DNA: TGCGCCAGTGGAGGCGGTGGCGGGAGCGGAGGTGAGCAGTTCTTC. It encodes CASGGGGGSGGEQFF.

The J gene is TRBJ2-1, the V gene TRBV20-1; 11 bases line up with TRBD2. V shed 4 bases, J shed 0 bases, and the junction held 8 bases outside the gene matches. The germline V gene has CDR1 DFQATT and CDR2 SNEGSKA (reference sequence). The CDR3 is made up of 17 amino acids. The CDR3 region is CSATLVAGGGSYNEQFF. The CDR3 nucleotides read TGCAGTGCTACCCTTGTAGCGGGGGGGGGCTCCTACAATGAGCAGTTCTTC.

There are a few counts of this clonotype. The V gene is TRBV20-1, the J gene TRBJ2-5; tentatively, D is TRBD1 (5 bases). The CDR3 has 13 amino acids. Per germline, CDR1 DFQATT and CDR2 SNEGSKA (reference sequence). Between the trimmed V and J ends, which lost 3 bases and 1 base, there was a span of 9 bases. The CDR3: CSASRQIQETQYF. The CDR3 coding sequence is TGCAGTGCTAGCCGACAGATCCAAGAGACCCAGTACTTC.

This sequence joins TRBV28 and TRBJ2-3; D is unclear. From germline, CDR1 is MDHEN and CDR2 SYDVKM. The V gene lost 5 bases and the J gene lost 1 base, with 16 bases spanning the gap. This CDR3 region has 16 residues. Here the CDR3 DNA reads TGTGCCAGCAGTCGCCGTGGAGAAACGGGCACAGATACGCAGTATTTT. The encoded protein is CASSRRGETGTDTQYF.

This chain joins TRBV10-1 and TRBJ2-1, with 7 bases that match TRBD1. This CDR3 has 15 residues. The germline CDR1 and CDR2 sequences are WNHNN and SYGVQD (reference sequence). J was trimmed by 4 bases and V by 0 bases; bases with no gene match: 3. The CDR3, as DNA: TGCGCCAGCAGTGAGTCGGCGACAGGGTACAATGAGCAGTTCTTC. Its translation: CASSESATGYNEQFF.

The chain couples TRBV7-2 to TRBJ2-2; weak D call: TRBD2 (6 bases). Germline V lookup: CDR1 SGHTA, CDR2 FQGNSA. Trimming left V 5 bases short and J 1 base short, with 8 bases between. The CDR3 loop spans 14 amino acids. The CDR3 region has the DNA TGTGCCAGCAGCGGGGGGAGGAACACCGGGGAGCTGTTTTTT. Its protein product is CASSGGRNTGELFF.

The chain joins TRBV5-1 to TRBJ2-3, with TRBD1 matching 9 bases. The germline V gene encodes CDR1 SGHRS and CDR2 YFSETQ. The CDR3 is 15 amino acids. V was clipped by 2 bases and J by 4 bases; unmatched bases: 5. CDR3 DNA sequence: TGCGCCAGCAGCTTCAACAGGGGGCAAGCAGATACGCAGTATTTT. Translation: CASSFNRGQADTQYF.